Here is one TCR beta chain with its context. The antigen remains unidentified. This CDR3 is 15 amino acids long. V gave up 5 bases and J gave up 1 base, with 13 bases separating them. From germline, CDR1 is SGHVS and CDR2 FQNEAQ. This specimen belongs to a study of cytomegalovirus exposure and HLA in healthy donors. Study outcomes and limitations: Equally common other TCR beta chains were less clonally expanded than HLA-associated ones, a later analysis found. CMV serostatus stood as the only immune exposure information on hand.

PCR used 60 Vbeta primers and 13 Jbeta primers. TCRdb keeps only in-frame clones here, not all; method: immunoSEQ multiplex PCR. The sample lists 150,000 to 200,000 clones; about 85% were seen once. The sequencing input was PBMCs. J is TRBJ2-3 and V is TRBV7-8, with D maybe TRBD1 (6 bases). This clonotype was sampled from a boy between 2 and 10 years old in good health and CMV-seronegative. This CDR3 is CASSARGDGTDTQYF. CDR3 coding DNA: TGTGCCAGCAGCGCCAGGGGTGACGGCACAGATACGCAGTATTTT. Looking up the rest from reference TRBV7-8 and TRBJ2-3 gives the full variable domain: GAGVSQSPRYKVAKRGQDVALRCDPISGHVSLFWYQQALGQGPEFLTYFQNEAQLDKSGLPSDRFFAERPEGSVSTLKIQRTQQEDSAVYLCASSARGDGTDTQYFGPGTRLTVL.